Below are 12 T cell receptor beta chains sequenced from a single sample in a study of blood T cell repertoires in COVID-19. This table comes from immunoSEQ multiplex PCR, and its TCRdb copy is limited to in-frame clones, with some not included. The sample yields a few hundred thousand clones, 86% seen once. Input material: peripheral blood. These receptors came from a woman aged 25 to 45 with active or convalescent COVID-19.

The chain carries TRBV19 and TRBJ1-6; D unclear. Trimming cost V 7 bases and J 7 bases, with 11 bases left between them. There are 13 residues in the CDR3. Germline loops: CDR1 LNHDA, CDR2 SQIVND (reference sequence). The DNA of the CDR3 is TGTGCCAGTAAAAACAGCAAAAATTCACCCCTCCACTTT. It encodes CASKNSKNSPLHF.

The V call is TRBV28, the J call TRBJ1-4, with D unresolved. V dropped 6 bases and J dropped 4 bases, with 9 bases sitting between them. The CDR3 spans 13 residues. Germline CDR1 reads MDHEN; CDR2 reads SYDVKM. CDR3 sequence reads: CASRGGVNEKLFF. CDR3 bases: TGTGCCAGCAGGGGAGGCGTTAATGAAAAACTGTTTTTT.

The chain combines TRBV19 with TRBJ2-3, with 10 bases fitting TRBD2. CDR3 length: 14 residues. The V gene end was trimmed by 6 bases and the J gene end by 7 bases; junction bases not matched to a gene: 7. CDR1 and CDR2 from the germline V gene are LNHDA and SQIVND (reference sequence). CDR3 nucleotide sequence: TGTGCCAGTAGGGGACTAGCGACAACAAATACGCAGTATTTT. This encodes CASRGLATTNTQYF.

This clone was found once. The chain combines TRBV2 with TRBJ1-1, with 7 bases lining up with TRBD1. The CDR3 is 13 residues long. Germline V gene data show CDR1 as SNHLY and CDR2 as FYNNEI. With V trimmed by 4 bases and J by 7 bases, 6 bases remained unmatched. CDR3 DNA: TGTGCCAGCAGTGGTGAGGGGGCGATTGAAGCTTTCTTT. It encodes CASSGEGAIEAFF.

This chain connects TRBV7-3 to TRBJ2-6; 8 bases align to TRBD2. CDR1 is SGHTA and CDR2 is FQGTGA in the germline V gene. V shed 5 bases and J 0 bases; nucleotides not matched to a gene: 3. This CDR3 contains 16 residues. Here the CDR3 DNA reads TGTGCCAGCAGCCCCACTAGCGGCTCTGGGGCCAACGTCCTGACTTTC. Its translation: CASSPTSGSGANVLTF.

The genes are TRBV2 and TRBJ1-4; no clear D. The CDR3 spans 14 residues. The ends were cut back, 4 bases at V and 4 bases at J, with 10 bases in the middle. Germline V lookup: CDR1 SNHLY, CDR2 FYNNEI. Here the CDR3 reads CASSGRGRNEKLFF. CDR3 DNA: TGTGCCAGCAGTGGGCGGGGTCGTAATGAAAAACTGTTTTTT. Drawing the rest from reference TRBV2 and TRBJ1-4, the complete variable domain is EPEVTQTPSHQVTQMGQEVILRCVPISNHLYFYWYRQILGQKVEFLVSFYNNEISEKSEIFDDQFSVERPDGSNFTLKIRSTKLEDSAMYFCASSGRGRNEKLFFGSGTQLSVL.

The chain is built from TRBV30 and TRBJ1-3; no firm D call. CDR3 size: 13 residues. Trimming took 5 bases from V and 0 from J, leaving 8 bases between them. Looked up from germline, CDR1 is GTSNPN and CDR2 is SVGIG (reference sequence). The CDR3 sequence is CAWGIRSGNTIYF. In DNA, the CDR3 is TGTGCCTGGGGCATACGCTCTGGAAACACCATATATTTT. Using reference TRBV30 and TRBJ1-3 for the parts outside the CDR3, the full variable domain is SQTIHQWPATLVQPVGSPLSLECTVEGTSNPNLYWYRQAAGRGLQLLFYSVGIGQISSEVPQNLSASRPQDRQFILSSKKLLLSDSGFYLCAWGIRSGNTIYFGEGSWLTVV.

The chain links TRBV18 to TRBJ1-5; a weak D match, TRBD1 (5 bases). Germline values: CDR1 KGHSH, CDR2 LQKENI. The CDR3 length is 17 residues. V lost 0 bases to trimming and J lost 5 bases, with 17 bases between them. The DNA of the CDR3 is TGTGCCAGCTCACCACCGGGGTCGCCGTGGGGGGATCAGCCCCAGCATTTT. This sequence encodes CASSPPGSPWGDQPQHF. The variable domain in full, with the rest retrieved from reference TRBV18 and TRBJ1-5, is NAGVMQNPRHLVRRRGQEARLRCSPMKGHSHVYWYRQLPEEGLKFMVYLQKENIIDESGMPKERFSAEFPKEGPSILRIQQVVRGDSAAYFCASSPPGSPWGDQPQHFGDGTRLSIL.

The chain carries TRBV6-2 or TRBV6-3 and TRBJ2-2; a possible D gene is TRBD2 (5 bases). The germline CDR1 and CDR2 sequences are MNHEY and SVGEGT. V shed 6 bases and J shed 4 bases, with 9 bases lying between them. The CDR3 loop spans 13 amino acids. The CDR3, as DNA: TGTGCCAGCAGCAAACGGGGCACCGGGGAGCTGTTTTTT. This sequence encodes CASSKRGTGELFF.

The chain is built from TRBV2 and TRBJ2-5; the match to TRBD1 covers 7 bases. The CDR3 is made up of 15 amino acids. With 10 bases clipped from V and 3 bases from J, the junction kept 14 bases outside the gene matches. Germline CDR1 is SNHLY and CDR2 is FYNNEI. CDR3 nucleotide sequence: TGTGCCACCCTCGAGCAGGGGGAGCTAAAAGAGACCCAGTACTTC. This codes for CATLEQGELKETQYF.

The V call is TRBV5-1, the J call TRBJ2-1, with a weak D call TRBD1 (5 bases). Germline V gene data show CDR1 as SGHRS and CDR2 as YFSETQ. Trimming shortened V by 0 bases and J by 0 bases, and 13 bases separated the two germline ends. CDR3 size: 17 residues. CDR3: CASSLARTGTSYNEQFF. In nucleotides, the CDR3 is TGCGCCAGCAGCTTGGCCAGAACAGGTACCTCCTACAATGAGCAGTTCTTC. Based on the CDR3 plus reference TRBV5-1 and TRBJ2-1, the full variable domain is KAGVTQTPRYLIKTRGQQVTLSCSPISGHRSVSWYQQTPGQGLQFLFEYFSETQRNKGNFPGRFSGRQFSNSRSEMNVSTLELGDSALYLCASSLARTGTSYNEQFFGPGTRLTVL.

The chain links TRBV19 to TRBJ1-6; TRBD1 is a possible D gene (6 bases). Trimming pared 3 bases from V and 7 bases from J, leaving 10 bases between. Looked up from germline, CDR1 is LNHDA and CDR2 is SQIVND (reference sequence). The CDR3 runs to 14 residues. The CDR3 region is CASSIVRGNSPLHF. CDR3 coding DNA: TGTGCCAGTAGTATTGTCAGGGGAAATTCACCCCTCCACTTT.